Below, 9 T cell receptor beta chains from the same sample are listed, as sequenced in a study of shared clonotypes between healthy human individuals. Measured with immunoSEQ multiplex PCR; TCRdb has only the in-frame clones, and not every one. The table includes around 1,900,000 clones, roughly 95% detected once. As defined, naive CD8 cells were CD45RO-negative and positively selected for CCR7, with terminally differentiated effector memory CD45RA+ cells excluded. The sample consisted of naive CD8+ T cells from PBMCs. These receptors came from a man between 18 and 35 years old in good health. Some clones in this sample may be carry-over from other donors' samples.

This chain joins TRBV2 and TRBJ2-1; TRBD2 aligns across 10 bases. The V gene end was trimmed by 10 bases and the J gene end by 0 bases; junction bases not matched to a gene: 12. The CDR3 contains 17 residues. Germline assignment: CDR1 SNHLY and CDR2 FYNNEI. CDR3 in amino acids: CAIVRTSGRSSYNEQFF. The CDR3 region has the DNA TGTGCCATCGTCAGGACTAGCGGACGTAGCTCCTACAATGAGCAGTTCTTC. The whole variable domain, remainder taken from reference TRBV2 and TRBJ2-1, is EPEVTQTPSHQVTQMGQEVILRCVPISNHLYFYWYRQILGQKVEFLVSFYNNEISEKSEIFDDQFSVERPDGSNFTLKIRSTKLEDSAMYFCAIVRTSGRSSYNEQFFGPGTRLTVL.

V is TRBV19 and J is TRBJ2-3; no definite D call. Germline V gene lookup returns CDR1 LNHDA and CDR2 SQIVND (reference sequence). The CDR3 spans 12 residues. V was trimmed by 8 bases and J by 6 bases, leaving 12 bases between them. CDR3 sequence: CASSSRLDTQYF. The CDR3 bases are TGTGCCAGTTCATCCCGCCTCGATACGCAGTATTTT.

This chain links TRBV7-6 with TRBJ1-1, with D maybe TRBD1 (6 bases). V lost 8 bases to trimming and J lost 1 base, with 20 bases between them. Germline values: CDR1 SGHVS, CDR2 FNYEAQ. This CDR3 region has 16 residues. The CDR3 DNA is TGTGCCAGCGCAACCGTGTTAGGGGGGGAGAACACTGAAGCTTTCTTT. Translating it yields CASATVLGGENTEAFF.

The chain employs TRBV2 and TRBJ2-5; D unclear. The end of the DNA fits TRBJ2-7 better, so the J call may be wrong. Germline V gives CDR1 SNHLY, CDR2 FYNNEI. The CDR3 is 13 amino acids. DNA for the CDR3: TGTGCCAGCATATCCCGGGCCTCCTACGAGCAGTACTTC. This gives the protein CASISRASYEQYF.

The V call is TRBV6-5, the J call TRBJ2-1; D is possibly TRBD1 (5 bases). V was pared by 6 bases and J by 2 bases, with 11 bases between. This CDR3 has 14 residues. From germline, CDR1 is MNHEY and CDR2 SVGAGI. The CDR3 region has the DNA TGTGCCAGCAGGGGCACAGGTCCCTACAATGAGCAGTTCTTC. Its translation: CASRGTGPYNEQFF.

The chain is built from TRBV5-5 and TRBJ2-5; D unresolved. Germline assignment: CDR1 SGHKS and CDR2 YYEKEE (reference sequence). V was cut by 5 bases and J by 5 bases, with 19 bases left in between. This CDR3 contains 15 residues. The CDR3 is CASRPYLGSVETQYF. As DNA, the CDR3 is TGTGCCAGCAGACCTTACCTGGGGTCTGTGGAGACCCAGTACTTC.

The V gene is TRBV13, the J gene TRBJ2-5; D is tentatively TRBD1 or TRBD2 (6 bases each). Trimming removed 5 bases at V and 5 bases at J, with 12 bases between. Germline V gives CDR1 PRHDT, CDR2 FYEKMQ (reference sequence). This CDR3 is 13 amino acids long. DNA of the CDR3: TGTGCCAGCAGCCAAGGGGGGTTGGAGACCCAGTACTTC. Encoded protein: CASSQGGLETQYF.

The V and J genes are TRBV19 and TRBJ1-5; D remains ambiguous. The V gene lost 9 bases and the J gene lost 0 bases, with 18 bases spanning the gap. The CDR3 totals 16 residues. In germline, CDR1 is LNHDA, CDR2 SQIVND (reference sequence). The CDR3 DNA reads as TGTGCCAGCCAAGATATCCAGATATATAGCAATCAGCCCCAGCATTTT. This codes for CASQDIQIYSNQPQHF.

The chain is built from TRBV9 and TRBJ2-6, with D possibly being TRBD1 (6 bases). Between the trimmed V and J ends, which lost 7 bases and 4 bases, there was a span of 15 bases. This CDR3 comprises 15 residues. Looked up from germline, CDR1 is SGDLS and CDR2 is YYNGEE. CDR3 loop: CASASNRAGANVLTF. CDR3 bases: TGTGCCAGCGCGTCCAACAGGGCGGGGGCCAACGTCCTGACTTTC.